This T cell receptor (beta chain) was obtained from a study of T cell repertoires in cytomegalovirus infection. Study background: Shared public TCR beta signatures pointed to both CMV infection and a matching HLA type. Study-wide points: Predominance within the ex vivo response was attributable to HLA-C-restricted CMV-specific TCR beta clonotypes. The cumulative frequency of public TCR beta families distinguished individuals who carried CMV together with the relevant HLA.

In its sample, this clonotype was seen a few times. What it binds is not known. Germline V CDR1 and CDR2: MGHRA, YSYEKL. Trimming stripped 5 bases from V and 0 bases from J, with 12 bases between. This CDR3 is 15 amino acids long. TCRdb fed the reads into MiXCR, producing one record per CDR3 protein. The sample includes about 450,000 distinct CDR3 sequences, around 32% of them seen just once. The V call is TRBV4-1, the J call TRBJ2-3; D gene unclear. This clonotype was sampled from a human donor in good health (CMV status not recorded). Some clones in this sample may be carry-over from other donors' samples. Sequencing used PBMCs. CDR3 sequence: CASSLAASSTDTQYF. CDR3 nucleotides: TGCGCCAGCAGCTTAGCAGCATCTAGCACAGATACGCAGTATTTT.